This is a list of T cell receptor beta chains from one sample in a study of T cell responses to AZD1222 COVID-19 vaccine. Assay used: immunoSEQ multiplex PCR; TCRdb lists only in-frame clones, some missing. The data show 150,000 to 200,000 clones, 80% to 90% seen once. The sample consisted of peripheral blood, taken on day 0 of AZD1222 vaccination. These receptors originate from an adult in good health. Each CDR3 is given with its conserved first and last residue. Fields, in order: V gene, D gene, clone size, J gene, CDR3 protein, CDR3 DNA. D genes are given only for firm matches. Clone size, where shown, is once, few, many, or a class for clones that have expanded.

TRBV28,TRBD1,.,TRBJ2-2,CASSTSGTGVLNTGELFF,TGTGCCAGCAGTACTTCCGGGACAGGGGTCCTTAACACCGGGGAGCTGTTTTTT
TRBV10-3,TRBD2,.,TRBJ2-1,CAISERSGGAFLVHNEQFF,TGTGCCATCAGTGAACGTAGCGGGGGGGCCTTTTTAGTCCACAATGAGCAGTTCTTC
TRBV7-2,.,.,TRBJ1-2,CASSLGGSYGYTF,TGTGCCAGCAGCTTAGGCGGTTCCTATGGCTACACCTTC
TRBV2,.,.,TRBJ1-2,CASSESGFGYTF,TGTGCCAGCAGTGAATCGGGGTTCGGCTACACCTTC
TRBV5-1,TRBD1,.,TRBJ2-2,CASSGGQFANTGELFF,TGCGCCAGCAGTGGGGGACAGTTCGCGAACACCGGGGAGCTGTTTTTT
TRBV19,TRBD1,.,TRBJ2-2,CASSTGQGNTGELFF,TGTGCCAGTAGCACGGGACAGGGTAACACCGGGGAGCTGTTTTTT
TRBV5-1,.,.,TRBJ1-3,CASSLQGRGSGNTIYF,TGCGCCAGCAGCTTGCAGGGTAGGGGCTCTGGAAACACCATATATTTT
TRBV7-2,.,few,TRBJ2-5,CASSWQLGGGETQYF,TGTGCCAGCAGCTGGCAGCTGGGGGGTGGTGAGACCCAGTACTTC
TRBV28,.,.,TRBJ1-4,CASKSVDEKLFF,TGTGCCAGCAAATCGGTCGATGAAAAACTGTTTTTT
TRBV27,.,.,TRBJ2-1,CASSFDPPLLGNEQFF,TGTGCCAGCAGCTTCGACCCCCCCCTTTTAGGGAATGAGCAGTTCTTC
TRBV11-2,.,few,TRBJ2-5,CASTLGDTGQTKTQYF,TGTGCCAGCACCTTGGGAGACACCGGACAAACGAAGACCCAGTACTTC
TRBV6-6,TRBD1,few,TRBJ1-2,CASSYNLGQANTF,TGTGCCAGCAGTTACAATCTAGGACAGGCTAACACCTTC
TRBV12-3/TRBV12-4,.,.,TRBJ1-2,CASSQAGDGYTF,TGTGCCAGCAGTCAGGCAGGGGACGGCTACACCTTC
TRBV7-3,TRBD1,.,TRBJ1-2,CASRPGPTGDYGYTF,TGTGCCAGCAGACCAGGCCCTACAGGGGACTATGGCTACACCTTC
TRBV12-5,.,.,TRBJ2-2,CASGFNPGHGTGELFF,TGTGCTAGTGGTTTCAACCCGGGACACGGCACCGGGGAGCTGTTTTTT
TRBV10-3,TRBD1,.,TRBJ1-3,CAISQQGEGNTIYF,TGTGCCATCAGTCAACAGGGGGAAGGAAACACCATATATTTT
TRBV7-2,.,.,TRBJ1-4,CASSLGGGGVEKLFF,TGTGCCAGCAGCTTAGGGGGCGGTGGTGTCGAAAAACTGTTTTTT
TRBV3-1/TRBV3-2,.,.,TRBJ2-1,CASSHLTSGHEQFF,TGTGCCAGCAGCCACCTAACCTCAGGCCATGAGCAGTTCTTC
TRBV18,TRBD2,.,TRBJ2-4,CASSVSGGQNIQYF,TGTGCCAGCTCCGTAAGCGGGGGGCAAAACATTCAGTACTTC
TRBV11-3,.,.,TRBJ2-1,CASSAGAKSNEQFF,TGTGCCAGCAGCGCCGGGGCGAAATCCAATGAGCAGTTCTTC
TRBV28,TRBD2,.,TRBJ2-2,CASSLSRTSGEAGELFF,TGTGCCAGCAGTTTATCTCGGACTAGCGGGGAGGCCGGGGAGCTGTTTTTT
TRBV5-1,.,.,TRBJ2-7,CASSLESGGHEQYF,TGCGCCAGCAGCTTGGAATCAGGTGGACACGAGCAGTACTTC
TRBV4-3,TRBD1,.,TRBJ1-3,CASSQDRGQAGNTIYF,TGCGCCAGCAGCCAAGATAGGGGGCAAGCTGGAAACACCATATATTTT
TRBV11-1,TRBD1,.,TRBJ1-1,CASSDPTGAITEAFF,TGTGCCAGCAGCGACCCGACAGGGGCTATCACTGAAGCTTTCTTT
TRBV5-4,TRBD1,.,TRBJ2-6,CASSLSRDSSGANVLTF,TGTGCCAGCAGCTTGTCCCGGGACAGCTCTGGGGCCAACGTCCTGACTTTC
TRBV23-1,.,.,TRBJ2-4,CASSQWELKLAKNIQYF,TGCGCCAGCAGTCAATGGGAGTTAAAACTAGCCAAAAACATTCAGTACTTC
TRBV28,.,.,TRBJ1-3,CASSPLGGSGNTIYF,TGTGCCAGCAGTCCCCTCGGGGGCTCTGGAAACACCATATATTTT
TRBV6-2/TRBV6-3,.,.,TRBJ2-3,CASSPGGARGTDTQYF,TGTGCCAGCAGCCCTGGAGGAGCGCGGGGTACAGATACGCAGTATTTT
TRBV30,.,.,TRBJ1-1,CAGGRRGWTEAFF,TGTGCCGGGGGCCGCCGGGGGTGGACTGAAGCTTTCTTT
TRBV3-1/TRBV3-2,TRBD1,.,TRBJ1-2,CASSHPQGGGYTF,TGTGCCAGCAGCCATCCACAGGGGGGAGGCTACACCTTC
TRBV9,TRBD1,.,TRBJ1-4,CASSVRQGTGEKLFF,TGTGCCAGCAGCGTGCGACAGGGGACGGGAGAAAAACTGTTTTTT
TRBV11-2,.,.,TRBJ2-2,CASSLRLGGELFF,TGTGCCAGCAGCTTAAGATTGGGCGGGGAGCTGTTTTTT
TRBV19,.,.,TRBJ1-2,CASRRTVKDGYTF,TGTGCCAGTAGGAGGACGGTAAAAGATGGCTACACCTTC
TRBV29-1,.,.,TRBJ2-3,CSVERTDTQYF,TGCAGCGTTGAGCGCACAGATACGCAGTATTTT
TRBV7-2,.,.,TRBJ1-5,CASSSPGIGQLSNQPQHF,TGTGCCAGCAGCTCCCCGGGAATTGGACAGCTCAGCAATCAGCCCCAGCATTTT
TRBV19,.,.,TRBJ2-2,CASRWGTNTGELFF,TGTGCCAGTAGATGGGGGACGAACACCGGGGAGCTGTTTTTT
TRBV19,.,.,TRBJ1-5,CASSISSNQPQHF,TGTGCCAGTAGTATTTCTAGCAATCAGCCCCAGCATTTT